These 17 T cell receptor beta chains were sequenced from one sample in a study of cytomegalovirus exposure and HLA in healthy donors. A multiplex PCR was run with 60 Vbeta primers and 13 Jbeta primers. TCRdb's table, derived via immunoSEQ multiplex PCR, lists solely in-frame clones and lacks some. The sample includes under 130,000 clones. The specimen was PBMCs. The origin of the receptors is a man in his forties or fifties in good health and CMV-seronegative.

The chain uses TRBV6-1 and TRBJ2-3; D possibly corresponds to TRBD2 (5 bases). This CDR3 region has 13 residues. CDR1 and CDR2 (germline): MNHNS, SASEGT. The ends were cut back, 6 bases at V and 6 bases at J, with 13 bases in the middle. This chain's CDR3 is CASRTLPGDTQYF. For the CDR3, the DNA is TGTGCCAGCAGGACTCTCCCGGGGGATACGCAGTATTTT.

This chain uses TRBV5-6 with TRBJ1-6; D is perhaps TRBD1 (6 bases). The V end lost 2 bases, the J end lost 7 bases, and 13 bases lay between the germline ends. Germline CDR1 SGHDT, CDR2 YYEEEE. The CDR3 runs to 15 residues. The CDR3 loop reads CASSFRGRDNSPLHF. CDR3 DNA sequence: TGTGCCAGCAGCTTCAGGGGTAGGGACAATTCACCCCTCCACTTT.

The rearrangement uses TRBV11-2 and TRBJ1-4; D perhaps matches TRBD1 (5 bases). The germline gives CDR1 SGHAT, CDR2 FQNNGV. This CDR3 region has 16 residues. Trimming removed 1 base at V and 8 bases at J, with 17 bases between. The DNA for the CDR3 is TGTGCCAGCAGCTTAGCTGGGGGGAGGGCCGGGGAAAAACTGTTTTTT. It encodes CASSLAGGRAGEKLFF.

The chain links TRBV9 to TRBJ2-1; maybe TRBD2 (6 bases). CDR3 length: 15 amino acids. V gave up 4 bases and J gave up 6 bases, with 17 bases separating them. CDR1 and CDR2 (germline): SGDLS, YYNGEE. In nucleotides, the CDR3 is TGTGCCAGCAGCCTGTCGGGGACTCCGGCCAATGAGCAGTTCTTC. Its protein product is CASSLSGTPANEQFF.

V gene TRBV30 combines with J gene TRBJ2-7; D may be TRBD1 (5 bases). V lost 0 bases to trimming and J lost 5 bases, with 14 bases between them. The V gene's germline CDR1 is GTSNPN and CDR2 SVGIG (reference sequence). This CDR3 is built from 14 residues. The CDR3 region has the DNA TGTGCCTGGAGTGTAAAGGGGCAGTCGAACGAGCAGTACTTC. It encodes CAWSVKGQSNEQYF.

The V call is TRBV5-6, the J call TRBJ1-3; the D gene is possibly TRBD1 (5 bases). The ends were cut back, 4 bases at V and 0 bases at J, with 17 bases in the middle. The CDR3 runs to 17 residues. Germline CDR1 reads SGHDT; CDR2 reads YYEEEE. The DNA of the CDR3 is TGTGCCAGCAGCGGCAATGGGGGACTGAACTCTGGAAACACCATATATTTT. Amino acids: CASSGNGGLNSGNTIYF.

J is TRBJ1-1 and V is TRBV7-8, with TRBD1 identical over 8 bases. The CDR3 runs to 12 residues. Germline V CDR1 and CDR2: SGHVS, FQNEAQ. After removal of 1 base from V and 8 bases from J, the junction contained 0 bases not matched to a gene. The CDR3 DNA is TGTGCCAGCAGCTTAGGGACAGGGGAAGCTTTCTTT. Translated, it gives CASSLGTGEAFF. Supplemented by reference TRBV7-8 and TRBJ1-1, the full variable domain reads GAGVSQSPRYKVAKRGQDVALRCDPISGHVSLFWYQQALGQGPEFLTYFQNEAQLDKSGLPSDRFFAERPEGSVSTLKIQRTQQEDSAVYLCASSLGTGEAFFGQGTRLTVV.

The chain combines TRBV4-3 with TRBJ2-1; 15 bases align to TRBD2. Germline V gene sequence: CDR1 LGHNA, CDR2 YSLEER. The CDR3 length is 14 residues. V lost 3 bases and J lost 9; bases outside the gene matches: 0. The CDR3 DNA reads as TGCGCCAGCAGCCAGGGACTAGCGGGAGGTGAGCAGTTCTTC. This sequence encodes CASSQGLAGGEQFF.

The rearrangement joins TRBV7-9 to TRBJ2-7; no clear D. This CDR3 is 11 amino acids long. CDR1 SEHNR and CDR2 FQNEAQ come from the germline V gene (reference sequence). V shed 4 bases and J shed 6 bases, with 7 bases lying between them. DNA of the CDR3: TGTGCCAGCAGCTCGGTCGGCGAGCAGTACTTC. Translating it yields CASSSVGEQYF.

The chain joins TRBV5-1 to TRBJ2-1; TRBD1 aligns across 10 bases. The CDR3 totals 13 residues. CDR1 is SGHRS and CDR2 is YFSETQ in the germline V gene. Unmatched junction bases numbered 7, after V lost 7 bases and J lost 9 bases. The CDR3 loop reads CASWTGGGGEQFF. CDR3 sequence (DNA): TGCGCCAGCTGGACAGGGGGAGGAGGTGAGCAGTTCTTC.

The chain couples TRBV7-9 to TRBJ1-1; D call uncertain. V lost 2 bases to trimming and J lost 1 base, with 8 bases between them. Germline loops: CDR1 SEHNR, CDR2 FQNEAQ (reference sequence). The CDR3 consists of 14 residues. The CDR3 coding sequence is TGTGCCAGCAGCTTAATCGAGCCGAACACTGAAGCTTTCTTT. Translation: CASSLIEPNTEAFF.

This rearrangement joins TRBV11-3 to TRBJ2-3; 9 nucleotides agree with TRBD2. Per germline, CDR1 SGHNT and CDR2 YENEEA. J was trimmed by 1 base and V by 5 bases; bases with no gene match: 7. CDR3 length: 16 residues. In DNA form, the CDR3 reads TGTGCCAGCAGCAACGCGGGGGGGCTCGGCACAGATACGCAGTATTTT. Residues: CASSNAGGLGTDTQYF.

The chain has TRBV19 and TRBJ1-5; D perhaps matches TRBD1 (5 bases). Per the germline V gene, CDR1 is LNHDA and CDR2 is SQIVND (reference sequence). V lost 7 bases, J lost 0 bases, and 19 bases lay in between. This CDR3 is 17 amino acids long. CDR3 residues: CASISSFGASSNQPQHF. CDR3 nucleotide sequence: TGTGCCAGTATTTCCTCCTTTGGGGCGAGTAGCAATCAGCCCCAGCATTTT.

V and J are TRBV18 and TRBJ2-7; D unresolved. The CDR3 consists of 12 residues. Trimming pared 3 bases from V and 5 bases from J, leaving 8 bases between. Germline loops: CDR1 KGHSH, CDR2 LQKENI. The CDR3 protein is CASSPSRNEQYF. CDR3 DNA: TGTGCCAGCTCACCGTCCAGGAACGAGCAGTACTTC.

Comments on this clone: An end of the junction does not agree with germline; a read error may underlie this. The rearrangement links TRBV19 to TRBJ1-4, with TRBD1 as a possible D gene (6 bases). Per the germline V gene, CDR1 is LNHDA and CDR2 is SQIVND (reference sequence). The CDR3 length is 14 residues. CDR3 residues: CASALDSTNEKLFF. CDR3 in DNA: TGTGCCAGCGCATTGGACAGCACTAACGAAAAACTGTTTTTT. Full variable domain (rest looked up from reference TRBV19 and TRBJ1-4): DGGITQSPKYLFRKEGQNVTLSCEQNLNHDAMYWYRQDPGQGLRLIYYSQIVNDFQKGDIAEGYSVSREKKESFPLTVTSAQKNPTAFYLCASALDSTNEKLFFGSGTQLSVL.

The chain couples TRBV7-8 to TRBJ2-7; tentative D call: TRBD2 (5 bases). The V end lost 1 base, the J end lost 4 bases, and 11 bases lay between the germline ends. Germline values: CDR1 SGHVS, CDR2 FQNEAQ. The CDR3 sequence is 14 residues long. The CDR3 reads CASSLGEMGYEQYF. CDR3 sequence (DNA): TGTGCCAGCAGCTTAGGGGAGATGGGGTACGAGCAGTACTTC.

The gene calls are TRBV5-1 and TRBJ2-3, with 10 bases aligning to TRBD2. This CDR3 is built from 15 residues. The germline V gene has CDR1 SGHRS and CDR2 YFSETQ. V gave up 7 bases and J gave up 4 bases; unmatched junction bases: 9. The CDR3 sequence is CASRAERGGPDTQYF. The DNA of the CDR3 is TGCGCCAGCCGGGCGGAGCGGGGGGGCCCAGATACGCAGTATTTT.